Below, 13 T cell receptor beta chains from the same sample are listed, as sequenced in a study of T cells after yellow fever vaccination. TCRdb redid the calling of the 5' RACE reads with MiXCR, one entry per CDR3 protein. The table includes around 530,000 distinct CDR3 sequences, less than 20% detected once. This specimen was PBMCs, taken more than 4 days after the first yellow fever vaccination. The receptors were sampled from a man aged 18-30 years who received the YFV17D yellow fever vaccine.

CDR3 region: CASGETDYEQYV. The CDR3 DNA reads TGTGCCAGCGGAGAGACAGACTACGAGCAGTACGTC. V and J are TRBV6-2 or TRBV6-3 and TRBJ2-7; TRBD1 is a possible D gene (5 bases). CDR1 is MNHEY and CDR2 is SVGEGT in the germline V gene. Trimming stripped 8 bases from V and 3 bases from J, with 11 bases between. CDR3 length: 12 residues.

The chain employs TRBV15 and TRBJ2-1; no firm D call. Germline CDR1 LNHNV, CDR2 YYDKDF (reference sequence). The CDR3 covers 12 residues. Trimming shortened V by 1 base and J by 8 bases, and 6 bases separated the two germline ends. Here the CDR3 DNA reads TGTGCCACCAGCAGAGGATGGGATGAGCAGTTCTTC. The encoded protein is CATSRGWDEQFF.

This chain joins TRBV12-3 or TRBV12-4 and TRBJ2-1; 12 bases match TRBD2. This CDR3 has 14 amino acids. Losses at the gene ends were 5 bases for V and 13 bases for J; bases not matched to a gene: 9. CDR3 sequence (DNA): TGTGCCAGCAGTCCGCCTAGCGGGGGGGCGAAACAGTTCTTC. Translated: CASSPPSGGAKQFF.

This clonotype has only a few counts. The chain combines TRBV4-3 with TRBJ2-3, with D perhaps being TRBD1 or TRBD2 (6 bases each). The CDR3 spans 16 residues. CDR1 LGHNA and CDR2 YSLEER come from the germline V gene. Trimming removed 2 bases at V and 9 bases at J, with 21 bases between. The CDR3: CASSQPGVAVGGTQYF. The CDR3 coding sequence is TGCGCCAGCAGCCAACCAGGGGTGGCGGTCGGAGGGACGCAGTATTTT.

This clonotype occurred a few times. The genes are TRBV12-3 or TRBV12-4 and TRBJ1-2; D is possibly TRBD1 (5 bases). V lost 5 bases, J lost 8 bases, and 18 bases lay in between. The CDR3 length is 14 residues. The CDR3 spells CASSAQTPGGGYTF. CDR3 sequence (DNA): TGTGCCAGCAGTGCCCAGACACCCGGGGGGGGCTACACCTTC.

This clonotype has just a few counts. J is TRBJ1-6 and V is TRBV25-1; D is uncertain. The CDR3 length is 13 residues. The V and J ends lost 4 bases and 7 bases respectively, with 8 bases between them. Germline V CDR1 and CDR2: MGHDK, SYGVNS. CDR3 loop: CASSVYRNSPLHF. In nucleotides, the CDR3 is TGTGCCAGCAGTGTTTATCGGAATTCACCCCTCCACTTT.

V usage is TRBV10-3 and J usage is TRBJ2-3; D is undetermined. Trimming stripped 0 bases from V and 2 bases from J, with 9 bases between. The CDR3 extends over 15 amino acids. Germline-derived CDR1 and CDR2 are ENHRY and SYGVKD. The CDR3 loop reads CAISESWLTTDTQYF. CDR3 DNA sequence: TGTGCCATCAGTGAGTCGTGGTTGACCACAGATACGCAGTATTTT.

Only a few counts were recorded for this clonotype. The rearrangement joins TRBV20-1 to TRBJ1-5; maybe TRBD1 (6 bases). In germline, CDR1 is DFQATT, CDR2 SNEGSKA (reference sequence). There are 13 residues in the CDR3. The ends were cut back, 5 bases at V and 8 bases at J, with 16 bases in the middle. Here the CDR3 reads CSASGAGEKPQHF. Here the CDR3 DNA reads TGCAGTGCTTCCGGAGCAGGGGAAAAGCCCCAGCATTTT.

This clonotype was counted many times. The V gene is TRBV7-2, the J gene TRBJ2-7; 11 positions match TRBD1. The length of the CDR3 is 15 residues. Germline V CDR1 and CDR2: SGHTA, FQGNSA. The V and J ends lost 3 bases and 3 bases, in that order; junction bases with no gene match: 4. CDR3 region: CASSFGTGGFYEQYF. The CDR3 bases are TGTGCCAGCAGCTTTGGGACAGGGGGTTTCTACGAGCAGTACTTC.

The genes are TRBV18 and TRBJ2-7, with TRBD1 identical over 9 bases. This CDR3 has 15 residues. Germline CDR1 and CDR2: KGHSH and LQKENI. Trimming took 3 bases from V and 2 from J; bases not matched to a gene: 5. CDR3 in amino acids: CASSPGTGSTYEQYV. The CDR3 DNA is TGTGCCAGCTCACCCGGGACAGGGTCCACCTACGAGCAGTACGTC.

DNA for the CDR3: TGTGCCACCAGCACTCCGTTGAACACTGAAGCTTTCTTT. Its translation is CATSTPLNTEAFF. V is TRBV15 and J is TRBJ1-1; unclear D gene. The V end lost 4 bases, the J end lost 0 bases, and 6 bases lay between the germline ends. CDR1 is LNHNV, CDR2 YYDKDF, per germline (reference sequence). The CDR3 spans 13 residues.

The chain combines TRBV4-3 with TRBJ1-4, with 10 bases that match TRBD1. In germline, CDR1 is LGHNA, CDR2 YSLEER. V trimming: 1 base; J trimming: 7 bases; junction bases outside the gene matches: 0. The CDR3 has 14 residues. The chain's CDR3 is CASSQGDRGEKLFF. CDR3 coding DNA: TGCGCCAGCAGCCAAGGGGACAGGGGTGAAAAACTGTTTTTT.

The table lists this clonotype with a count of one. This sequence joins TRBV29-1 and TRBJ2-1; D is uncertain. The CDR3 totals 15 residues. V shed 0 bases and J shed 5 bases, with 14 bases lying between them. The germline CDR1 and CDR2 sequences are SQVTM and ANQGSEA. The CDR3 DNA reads TGCAGCGTTGAAGATCTTCTATCCATCAACAATGAGCAGTTCTTC. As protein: CSVEDLLSINNEQFF.